The 29 T cell receptor beta chains given below trace back to one sample, sequenced in a study of PD-L1 blockade in urothelial cancer. Generated by immunoSEQ multiplex PCR, the TCRdb table keeps only in-frame clones and is missing some. The table records about 130,000 clones, approximately 84% of them present only once. The sample's time point: pretreatment peripheral blood. The sequencing here drew on PBMCs, taken around atezolizumab (anti-PD-L1) treatment. The source of these receptors is a man aged 50 or older with urothelial cancer.

CDR3 DNA sequence: TGCGCCAGCAGCTCCCCACCGGGAGGGAACGAGCAGTACTTC. This codes for CASSSPPGGNEQYF. The chain links TRBV5-1 to TRBJ2-7; TRBD2 agrees at 8 bases. CDR3 length: 14 residues. The germline V gene encodes CDR1 SGHRS and CDR2 YFSETQ. Trimming removed 3 bases from V and 5 bases from J; junction bases left unmatched: 7.

In nucleotides, the CDR3 is TGCGCCAGCTTCCAGCGGGATATCTACGAGCAGTACTTC. Its translation: CASFQRDIYEQYF. The chain joins TRBV5-1 to TRBJ2-7; 7 nucleotides line up with TRBD2. V lost 7 bases and J lost 3; bases outside the gene matches: 7. This CDR3 contains 13 residues. Looked up from germline, CDR1 is SGHRS and CDR2 is YFSETQ.

The chain employs TRBV28 and TRBJ2-5; D ambiguous. V was clipped by 0 bases and J by 5 bases, with 4 bases between them. This CDR3 comprises 12 residues. Germline CDR1 and CDR2: MDHEN and SYDVKM. In DNA form, the CDR3 reads TGTGCCAGCAGTTTATGGGAGGAGACCCAGTACTTC. Its translation is CASSLWEETQYF.

The V and J genes are TRBV9 and TRBJ1-1; TRBD1 agrees at 8 bases. Germline CDR1 and CDR2: SGDLS and YYNGEE. There are 11 residues in the CDR3. The V gene end was trimmed by 7 bases and the J gene end by 6 bases; junction bases not matched to a gene: 2. This CDR3 is CASGQGAEAFF. CDR3 sequence (DNA): TGTGCCAGCGGACAGGGCGCTGAAGCTTTCTTT.

The chain links TRBV7-3 to TRBJ2-3; 16 positions agree with TRBD2. This CDR3 has 19 residues. Germline V gene sequence: CDR1 SGHTA, CDR2 FQGTGA. V trimming: 0 bases; J trimming: 2 bases; junction bases outside the gene matches: 5. The CDR3 DNA sequence: TGTGCCAGCAGCTTAACGGGAGGGACTAGCGGGAGGGCCACAGATACGCAGTATTTT. Translation gives CASSLTGGTSGRATDTQYF. Filled out from reference TRBV7-3 and TRBJ2-3, the complete variable domain reads GAGVSQTPSNKVTEKGKYVELRCDPISGHTALYWYRQSLGQGPEFLIYFQGTGAADDSGLPNDRFFAVRPEGSVSTLKIQRTERGDSAVYLCASSLTGGTSGRATDTQYFGPGTRLTVL.

This clone came up once. The chain recombines TRBV30 with TRBJ1-4, with 8 bases that match TRBD1. CDR3 length equals 16 residues. Germline V lookup: CDR1 GTSNPN, CDR2 SVGIG (reference sequence). The ends lost 4 bases at V and 4 bases at J; junction bases unmatched: 11. The CDR3 loop reads CAWNPRTGQSNEKLFF. In DNA form, the CDR3 reads TGTGCCTGGAACCCCCGGACAGGGCAGAGTAATGAAAAACTGTTTTTT.

The V call is TRBV28, the J call TRBJ2-1; D is unresolved. Germline CDR1 reads MDHEN; CDR2 reads SYDVKM. Trimming stripped 2 bases from V and 3 bases from J, with 8 bases between. The CDR3 has 14 amino acids. The CDR3 sequence: CASSLAAFYNEQFF. CDR3 sequence (DNA): TGTGCCAGCAGTTTAGCGGCGTTCTACAATGAGCAGTTCTTC.

This chain joins TRBV29-1 and TRBJ2-7; TRBD2 agrees at 8 bases. Trimming at V came to 4 bases and at J to 0 bases, leaving 5 bases not matched to a gene. The length of the CDR3 is 14 residues. Germline lookup yields CDR1 SQVTM and CDR2 ANQGSEA. The CDR3 region has the DNA TGCAGCGTTGTAGCGGGAATTAGCTCCTACGAGCAGTACTTC. This encodes CSVVAGISSYEQYF.

This chain links TRBV28 with TRBJ2-1; TRBD2 might be the D (6 bases). Germline V gene lookup returns CDR1 MDHEN and CDR2 SYDVKM. Trimming took off 5 bases at V and 4 bases at J, with 12 bases between the two ends. The CDR3 covers 14 residues. CDR3 DNA sequence: TGTGCCAGCAGTACGGAGCGGGTGTACAATGAGCAGTTCTTC. This sequence encodes CASSTERVYNEQFF.

The chain recombines TRBV2 with TRBJ2-5, with 7 bases aligning to TRBD1. This CDR3 has 14 amino acids. Looked up from germline, CDR1 is SNHLY and CDR2 is FYNNEI. V was pared by 6 bases and J by 1 base, with 5 bases of the junction left unmatched. CDR3 nucleotide sequence: TGTGCCAGCAGCGACAGGGCCCTCCAAGAGACCCAGTACTTC. Amino acids: CASSDRALQETQYF. The complete variable domain, with remaining parts taken from reference TRBV2 and TRBJ2-5, reads EPEVTQTPSHQVTQMGQEVILRCVPISNHLYFYWYRQILGQKVEFLVSFYNNEISEKSEIFDDQFSVERPDGSNFTLKIRSTKLEDSAMYFCASSDRALQETQYFGPGTRLLVL.

J is TRBJ1-1 and V is TRBV10-3; D ambiguous. In germline, CDR1 is ENHRY, CDR2 SYGVKD. Trimming pared 0 bases from V and 5 bases from J, leaving 13 bases between. The CDR3 contains 15 residues. CDR3 amino acids: CAISESGGRGTEAFF. The DNA for the CDR3 is TGTGCCATCAGTGAGTCGGGAGGGAGAGGAACTGAAGCTTTCTTT.

The chain links TRBV27 to TRBJ2-6; 7 bases fit TRBD1. Losses at the gene ends were 6 bases for V and 0 bases for J; bases not matched to a gene: 11. This CDR3 is built from 18 residues. Germline V gene lookup returns CDR1 MNHEY and CDR2 SMNVEV (reference sequence). The DNA of the CDR3 is TGTGCCAGCAGCATAGCCCGGGACAGTACCTCTGGGGCCAACGTCCTGACTTTC. It is translated as CASSIARDSTSGANVLTF.

The CDR3 nucleotides are TGTGCCTGGAGTGCGGACAGGGCCACCGGGGAGCTGTTTTTT. This sequence encodes CAWSADRATGELFF. The gene calls are TRBV30 and TRBJ2-2; 8 bases agree with TRBD1. CDR3 length: 14 residues. CDR1 is GTSNPN, CDR2 SVGIG, per germline (reference sequence). J lost 4 bases, V lost 1 base, and 2 bases had no gene match.

The chain is built from TRBV7-6 and TRBJ2-3, with D tentatively TRBD2 (5 bases). V shed 3 bases and J shed 6 bases, with 13 bases lying between them. Germline CDR1 reads SGHVS; CDR2 reads FNYEAQ. This CDR3 region has 14 residues. CDR3: CASSFGTGLDTQYF. The CDR3 DNA sequence: TGTGCCAGCAGCTTCGGTACGGGATTGGATACGCAGTATTTT. The full variable domain, in which reference TRBV7-6 and TRBJ2-3 provide the parts outside the CDR3, is GAGVSQSPRYKVTKRGQDVALRCDPISGHVSLYWYRQALGQGPEFLTYFNYEAQQDKSGLPNDRFSAERPEGSISTLTIQRTEQRDSAMYRCASSFGTGLDTQYFGPGTRLTVL.

This chain uses TRBV7-3 with TRBJ2-6; D remains ambiguous. Germline V gene lookup returns CDR1 SGHTA and CDR2 FQGTGA. The CDR3 length is 14 residues. The V end was cut by 5 bases, the J end by 2 bases, with 7 bases between. CDR3 loop: CASSPQAGANVLTF. Here the CDR3 DNA reads TGTGCCAGCAGCCCCCAGGCTGGGGCCAACGTCCTGACTTTC.

J is TRBJ2-5 and V is TRBV6-6; 12 bases align to TRBD1. This CDR3 comprises 16 residues. Germline V CDR1 and CDR2: MNHNY, SVGAGI (reference sequence). Trimming at V came to 1 base and at J to 4 bases, leaving 4 bases not matched to a gene. The CDR3: CASSYYSGQGAETQYF. CDR3 DNA: TGTGCCAGCAGTTACTATTCGGGACAGGGGGCAGAGACCCAGTACTTC.

In DNA form, the CDR3 reads TGTGCCAGCAGTTACTCGACGAGGGCATCTGGAAACACCATATATTTT. This sequence encodes CASSYSTRASGNTIYF. The rearrangement uses TRBV6-5 and TRBJ1-3; D is unresolved. Trimming stripped 0 bases from V and 1 base from J, with 10 bases between. The CDR3 is 16 residues long. Germline loops: CDR1 MNHEY, CDR2 SVGAGI.

This chain links TRBV30 with TRBJ2-7; D is undetermined. CDR3 length equals 14 residues. Germline V gives CDR1 GTSNPN, CDR2 SVGIG (reference sequence). The V gene lost 0 bases and the J gene lost 7 bases, with 16 bases spanning the gap. Here the CDR3 reads CAWSVQPARGEQYF. In nucleotides, the CDR3 is TGTGCCTGGAGTGTACAACCGGCGCGAGGAGAGCAGTACTTC.

This clone appeared once. The chain couples TRBV4-1 to TRBJ2-1; D is ambiguous. The V end was cut by 1 base, the J end by 4 bases, with 11 bases between. The CDR3 contains 15 residues. The germline CDR1 and CDR2 sequences are MGHRA and YSYEKL. Here the CDR3 DNA reads TGCGCCAGCAGCCAAGGACTGGCCACTTACAATGAGCAGTTCTTC. The encoded protein is CASSQGLATYNEQFF.

V and J are TRBV7-2 and TRBJ2-1, with TRBD2 matching 13 bases. The CDR3 is made up of 19 amino acids. With V trimmed by 2 bases and J by 4 bases, 11 bases remained unmatched. The V gene's germline CDR1 is SGHTA and CDR2 FQGNSA. CDR3 protein: CASSLRTSGSPSVYNEQFF. The CDR3 bases are TGTGCCAGCAGCTTAAGGACTAGCGGGAGTCCTTCTGTGTACAATGAGCAGTTCTTC. Looking up the rest from reference TRBV7-2 and TRBJ2-1 gives the full variable domain: GAGVSQSPSNKVTEKGKDVELRCDPISGHTALYWYRQSLGQGLEFLIYFQGNSAPDKSGLPSDRFSAERTGGSVSTLTIQRTQQEDSAVYLCASSLRTSGSPSVYNEQFFGPGTRLTVL.

To note about this clone: Distinct nucleotide sequences in the sample also encode this CDR3. V gene TRBV28 combines with J gene TRBJ1-2; D might be TRBD1 (6 bases). CDR1 and CDR2 from the germline V gene are MDHEN and SYDVKM. The CDR3 contains 14 residues. V lost 1 base, J lost 4 bases, and 10 bases lay in between. CDR3 nucleotide sequence: TGTGCCAGCAGTTTATTAGGACAGTCCTATGGCTACACCTTC. Its protein product is CASSLLGQSYGYTF.

The genes are TRBV19 and TRBJ2-1; 8 nucleotides agree with TRBD1. J lost 6 bases, V lost 5 bases, and 6 bases had no gene match. The CDR3 runs to 14 residues. Germline V gives CDR1 LNHDA, CDR2 SQIVND (reference sequence). The CDR3 is CASSFLDRANEQFF. The CDR3 nucleotides read TGTGCCAGTAGTTTTTTGGACAGGGCCAATGAGCAGTTCTTC. Combining the CDR3 with reference TRBV19 and TRBJ2-1 gives the whole variable domain DGGITQSPKYLFRKEGQNVTLSCEQNLNHDAMYWYRQDPGQGLRLIYYSQIVNDFQKGDIAEGYSVSREKKESFPLTVTSAQKNPTAFYLCASSFLDRANEQFFGPGTRLTVL.

This clone showed up just a few times. The chain recombines TRBV7-9 with TRBJ1-3; 12 bases fit TRBD1. The germline CDR1 and CDR2 sequences are SEHNR and FQNEAQ (reference sequence). This CDR3 has 16 residues. With V trimmed by 3 bases and J by 8 bases, 8 bases remained unmatched. The CDR3 DNA reads as TGTGCCAGCAGCTTTGGGACAGGGGGCGATTGGGACACCATATATTTT. As protein: CASSFGTGGDWDTIYF.

This chain joins TRBV7-2 and TRBJ2-3; a possible D gene is TRBD2 (6 bases). Germline CDR1 SGHTA, CDR2 FQGNSA. The CDR3 covers 14 residues. The germline V and J ends were trimmed by 2 bases and 4 bases, with 10 bases remaining between them. The CDR3 sequence is CASSLLASADTQYF. Here the CDR3 DNA reads TGTGCCAGCAGCTTACTAGCGTCCGCAGATACGCAGTATTTT.

Concerning this clone: Other DNA variants within this sample encode the same CDR3. This chain links TRBV18 with TRBJ2-7, with 14 bases matching TRBD2. The CDR3 has 15 amino acids. The germline CDR1 and CDR2 sequences are KGHSH and LQKENI. The junction had 5 bases not matched to a gene; V was cut back by 6 bases and J by 4 bases. CDR3 sequence: CASSLGLAGGYEQYF. The CDR3 DNA sequence: TGTGCCAGCTCCCTCGGACTAGCGGGAGGTTACGAGCAGTACTTC.

The gene calls are TRBV28 and TRBJ1-3; D uncertain. The CDR3 runs to 12 residues. Germline V gives CDR1 MDHEN, CDR2 SYDVKM. V gave up 4 bases and J gave up 8 bases, with 9 bases separating them. The CDR3 spells CASSSWEDTIYF. The CDR3 nucleotides are TGTGCCAGCAGTTCCTGGGAGGACACCATATATTTT.

Many counts were recorded for this clone. The V and J genes are TRBV7-2 and TRBJ2-7; D possibly corresponds to TRBD1 (6 bases). The CDR3 extends over 14 amino acids. Trimming removed 3 bases from V and 6 bases from J, with 15 bases in between. Germline CDR1 and CDR2: SGHTA and FQGNSA. CDR3 nucleotide sequence: TGTGCCAGCAGCTTTACAGGGACCTCTCGCGAGCAGTACTTC. It specifies CASSFTGTSREQYF.

The rearrangement uses TRBV7-3 and TRBJ2-6; D is perhaps TRBD2 (6 bases). This CDR3 is built from 16 residues. The germline CDR1 and CDR2 sequences are SGHTA and FQGTGA. With 8 bases removed from V and 1 base from J, the gap between germline ends came to 15 bases. The CDR3: CASPLGGSSGANVLTF. In nucleotides, the CDR3 is TGTGCCAGCCCTTTGGGGGGATCTTCTGGGGCCAACGTCCTGACTTTC.

This clone showed up just a few times. V gene TRBV18 combines with J gene TRBJ2-7; D might be TRBD2 (5 bases). Germline V CDR1 and CDR2: KGHSH, LQKENI. The length of the CDR3 is 13 residues. V lost 6 bases and J 7 bases, leaving 16 bases between the germline ends. The CDR3, as DNA: TGTGCCAGCTCGGACCGGACCCAGCGGGAGCAGTACTTC. Its translation is CASSDRTQREQYF.